This T cell receptor (beta chain) was obtained from a study of T cells in Graves' hyperthyroidism and ophthalmopathy. This clonotype was counted only a few times. Antigen: not known. RNA transcripts provided the source from which TCR beta CDR3 regions were amplified. Using the HTBI primer set, a first-round RT-PCR was run on the TCR CDR3. Using its own MiXCR run on the multiplex PCR reads, TCRdb lists one record per CDR3 protein. The sample lists 600,000 to 700,000 distinct CDR3 sequences, approximately 42% seen once, with 7% to 7.5% in the top ten. Every diagnosis used clinical symptoms, serum thyroxine and TRAb, thyroid ultrasound and orbital computed tomography. General observations from the study: Separation of ophthalmopathy from stable hyperthyroidism was achieved by a 13 V-J model.

Sequenced material: peripheral blood or thyroid tissue (not recorded which). The receptor's source is an adult man with Graves' disease, either hyperthyroidism or ophthalmopathy (not recorded which).

The CDR3 is CASSLAEGGPYEQYF. The CDR3 DNA follows: TGTGCCAGCAGCTTAGCTGAGGGGGGCCCCTACGAGCAGTACTTC. The V and J genes are TRBV7-8 and TRBJ2-7, with D perhaps given as TRBD1 or TRBD2 (6 bases each). V shed 0 bases and J shed 2 bases, with 11 bases lying between them. The CDR3 has 15 residues. The germline gives CDR1 SGHVS, CDR2 FQNEAQ.